Below, one T cell receptor beta chain is given with its context. Antigen: not known. CDR3 length equals 15 residues. CDR1 LGHDT and CDR2 YNNKEL come from the germline V gene (reference sequence). This sample stems from a study of blood T cells in healthy people across ages. Study observations and caveats: Naive and antigen-experienced cells could not be conclusively compared, given unsorted PBMCs.

Primers used in a second PCR of roughly 7 to 12 cycles were a sample-barcoded 5' primer and a J-beta primer mix. In TCRdb, the 5' RACE reads were re-called with MiXCR into one record per CDR3 protein. The sample contains 1.5 million to 2 million distinct CDR3 sequences, 34% of which appear only once. The chain employs TRBV3-1 and TRBJ2-4; possibly TRBD1 for D (5 bases). The J call is doubtful: the DNA matches TRBJ2-7 better. Input material: blood. This sequence was found in a woman between 25 and 40 years old in good health. The CDR3 loop reads CASSQDRQGNHEQYF. DNA for the CDR3: TGTGCCAGCAGCCAAGATCGCCAGGGAAATCACGAGCAGTACTTC.